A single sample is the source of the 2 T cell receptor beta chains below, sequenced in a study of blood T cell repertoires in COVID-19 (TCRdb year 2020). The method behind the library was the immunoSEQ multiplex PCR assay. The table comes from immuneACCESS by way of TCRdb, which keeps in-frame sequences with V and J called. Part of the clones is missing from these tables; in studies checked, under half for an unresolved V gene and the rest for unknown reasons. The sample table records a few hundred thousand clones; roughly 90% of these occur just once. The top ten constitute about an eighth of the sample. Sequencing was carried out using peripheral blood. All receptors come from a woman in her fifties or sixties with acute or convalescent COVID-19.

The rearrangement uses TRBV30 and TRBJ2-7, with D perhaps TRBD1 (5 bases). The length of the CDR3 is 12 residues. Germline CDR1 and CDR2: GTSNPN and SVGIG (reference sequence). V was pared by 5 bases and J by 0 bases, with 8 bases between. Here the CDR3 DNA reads TGTGCCTGGGAGGACAACTCCTACGAGCAGTACTTC. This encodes CAWEDNSYEQYF. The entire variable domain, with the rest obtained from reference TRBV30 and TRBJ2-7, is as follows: SQTIHQWPATLVQPVGSPLSLECTVEGTSNPNLYWYRQAAGRGLQLLFYSVGIGQISSEVPQNLSASRPQDRQFILSSKKLLLSDSGFYLCAWEDNSYEQYFGPGTRLTVT.

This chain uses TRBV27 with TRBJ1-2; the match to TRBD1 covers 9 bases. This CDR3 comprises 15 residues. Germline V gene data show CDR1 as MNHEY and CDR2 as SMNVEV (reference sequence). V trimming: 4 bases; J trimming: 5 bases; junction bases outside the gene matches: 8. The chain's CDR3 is CASSSRQGGVYGYTF. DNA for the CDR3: TGTGCCAGCAGTTCCAGACAGGGGGGGGTTTATGGCTACACCTTC.